What follows are 21 T cell receptor beta chains derived from one specimen sequenced in a study of blood T cell repertoires in COVID-19. TCRdb keeps only in-frame clones here, not all; method: immunoSEQ multiplex PCR. The table has under 250,000 clones, 70% to 90% seen once. Sequencing was done on a sample of peripheral blood. These receptor sequences come from a man aged 50-59 years with COVID-19, enrolled during active disease.

This clone has just a few counts. The V call is TRBV19, the J call TRBJ1-5, with TRBD1 matching 10 bases. This CDR3 comprises 14 residues. V shed 5 bases and J 7 bases; nucleotides not matched to a gene: 5. The V gene's germline CDR1 is LNHDA and CDR2 SQIVND (reference sequence). The chain's CDR3 is CASSGTGERQPQHF. The CDR3 nucleotides are TGTGCCAGTAGTGGGACAGGGGAACGACAGCCCCAGCATTTT.

The chain links TRBV5-8 to TRBJ1-3, with unresolved D. This CDR3 has 14 residues. Per the germline V gene, CDR1 is SGHTS and CDR2 is YDEGEE. V lost 1 base and J 4 bases, leaving 9 bases between the germline ends. The DNA of the CDR3 is TGTGCCAGCAGCTTGAATAGCCCGGGAAACACCATATATTTT. Translating it yields CASSLNSPGNTIYF.

The chain uses TRBV19 and TRBJ2-7, with 10 bases aligning to TRBD1. Losses at the gene ends were 3 bases for V and 2 bases for J; bases not matched to a gene: 10. In germline, CDR1 is LNHDA, CDR2 SQIVND (reference sequence). The CDR3 runs 17 residues. As DNA, the CDR3 is TGTGCCAGTAGTATCCTCGCCGGGACAGGGGAACCCTACGAGCAGTACTTC. It is translated as CASSILAGTGEPYEQYF.

The chain couples TRBV10-3 to TRBJ1-2; 9 bases line up with TRBD1. J gave up 4 bases and V 5 bases, and 5 bases lay outside the gene matches. This CDR3 is built from 14 residues. Germline CDR1 is ENHRY and CDR2 is SYGVKD. DNA of the CDR3: TGTGCCATCAGTAGTACAGGGGGCGCCTATGGCTACACCTTC. Its translation is CAISSTGGAYGYTF.

The chain joins TRBV5-1 to TRBJ2-3, with 8 bases lining up with TRBD2. Germline V lookup: CDR1 SGHRS, CDR2 YFSETQ. The CDR3 sequence is 18 residues long. J was trimmed by 1 base and V by 4 bases; bases with no gene match: 14. The DNA of the CDR3 is TGCGCCAGCAGCCCCGGAGCGGGAGATTGGACTGGCACAGATACGCAGTATTTT. This encodes CASSPGAGDWTGTDTQYF. The whole variable domain, remainder taken from reference TRBV5-1 and TRBJ2-3, is KAGVTQTPRYLIKTRGQQVTLSCSPISGHRSVSWYQQTPGQGLQFLFEYFSETQRNKGNFPGRFSGRQFSNSRSEMNVSTLELGDSALYLCASSPGAGDWTGTDTQYFGPGTRLTVL.

The genes are TRBV30 and TRBJ1-5, with 11 bases that match TRBD1. The germline CDR1 and CDR2 sequences are GTSNPN and SVGIG (reference sequence). J was trimmed by 8 bases and V by 3 bases; bases with no gene match: 3. There are 13 residues in the CDR3. CDR3 DNA: TGTGCCTGGAGCGGACAGGGGGCAGAGCCCCAGCATTTT. It is translated as CAWSGQGAEPQHF.

This chain connects TRBV19 to TRBJ1-5; D possibly corresponds to TRBD1 (6 bases). The CDR3 contains 14 residues. V dropped 8 bases and J dropped 3 bases, with 14 bases sitting between them. Germline V gene lookup returns CDR1 LNHDA and CDR2 SQIVND (reference sequence). In DNA, the CDR3 is TGTGCCAGTGACGGACAGCTCTACAATCAGCCCCAGCATTTT. This sequence encodes CASDGQLYNQPQHF.

The chain carries TRBV6-5 and TRBJ1-1; 11 positions agree with TRBD1. With 5 bases clipped from V and 11 bases from J, the junction kept 7 bases outside the gene matches. The germline V gene encodes CDR1 MNHEY and CDR2 SVGAGI. CDR3 length equals 13 residues. As DNA, the CDR3 is TGTGCCAGCAGTAGGACAGGGGACAGGGGGGCTTTCTTT. Translation gives CASSRTGDRGAFF.

This chain links TRBV28 with TRBJ2-1; 7 bases line up with TRBD2. The CDR3 sequence is 16 residues long. V lost 6 bases to trimming and J lost 0 bases; unmatched junction nucleotides: 8. The germline V gene has CDR1 MDHEN and CDR2 SYDVKM. The CDR3 loop is CASRGLAVSSYNEQFF. CDR3 coding DNA: TGTGCCAGCAGGGGTCTAGCGGTGAGCTCCTACAATGAGCAGTTCTTC.

The genes are TRBV30 and TRBJ2-7, with a possible D match to TRBD2 (5 bases). Trimming cost V 2 bases and J 2 bases, with 13 bases left between them. The CDR3 runs 14 residues. Germline V lookup: CDR1 GTSNPN, CDR2 SVGIG (reference sequence). The CDR3 nucleotides are TGTGCCTGGAGTCCATATTCCGGGGCCTACGAGCAGTACTTC. Its protein product is CAWSPYSGAYEQYF.

This chain links TRBV15 with TRBJ1-2; 9 nucleotides line up with TRBD1. Germline-derived CDR1 and CDR2 are LNHNV and YYDKDF (reference sequence). Trimming cost V 0 bases and J 5 bases; bases outside gene matches: 7. The CDR3 totals 16 residues. The CDR3 coding sequence is TGTGCCACCAGCAGAGAGAGGGGACAGGGACCTTATGGCTACACCTTC. Its protein product is CATSRERGQGPYGYTF.

This chain links TRBV24-1 with TRBJ1-5; TRBD1 is a possible D gene (5 bases). Germline values: CDR1 KGHDR, CDR2 SFDVKD. The CDR3 sequence is 15 residues long. V lost 3 bases to trimming and J lost 4 bases, with 12 bases between them. CDR3 DNA: TGTGCCACCAGTGATCCTGACAGTCCGAATCAGCCCCAGCATTTT. Translation gives CATSDPDSPNQPQHF.

The chain recombines TRBV18 with TRBJ1-5; 8 bases map to TRBD1. Unmatched junction bases numbered 10, after V lost 4 bases and J lost 8 bases. CDR1 is KGHSH, CDR2 LQKENI, per germline. The CDR3 runs 15 residues. This CDR3 reads CASSQDRDRSEPQHF. CDR3 DNA sequence: TGTGCCAGCTCACAGGACAGGGACCGGTCGGAGCCCCAGCATTTT.

CDR3: CASSLLRRGPESPLHF. The CDR3 nucleotides are TGTGCCAGCAGCTTATTAAGAAGGGGGCCGGAATCACCCCTCCACTTT. The chain recombines TRBV7-8 with TRBJ1-6; 7 nucleotides align to TRBD1. Germline CDR1 SGHVS, CDR2 FQNEAQ. The CDR3 covers 16 residues. The junction had 11 bases not matched to a gene; V was cut back by 2 bases and J by 10 bases.

The V call is TRBV6-5, the J call TRBJ1-1; 8 bases are shared with TRBD1. V lost 7 bases, J lost 2 bases, and 9 bases stayed unmatched. Germline V gives CDR1 MNHEY, CDR2 SVGAGI. This CDR3 spans 15 amino acids. The CDR3 loop reads CASNPTGGRNTEAFF. Written as DNA, the CDR3 is TGTGCCAGCAACCCCACAGGGGGGCGCAACACTGAAGCTTTCTTT.

The V gene is TRBV29-1, the J gene TRBJ2-3; D unresolved. The V and J ends lost 1 base and 1 base respectively, with 24 bases between them. The CDR3 sequence is 19 residues long. Germline-derived CDR1 and CDR2 are SQVTM and ANQGSEA. The CDR3 loop reads CSVEGSSSAFGGGTDTQYF. The CDR3 nucleotides read TGCAGCGTTGAAGGGTCTAGTTCGGCATTTGGCGGTGGCACAGATACGCAGTATTTT.

V gene TRBV24-1 combines with J gene TRBJ2-3; the match to TRBD2 covers 9 bases. The CDR3 totals 15 residues. Per germline, CDR1 KGHDR and CDR2 SFDVKD. The ends lost 6 bases at V and 3 bases at J; junction bases unmatched: 6. Here the CDR3 DNA reads TGTGCCACCAGTCCGAGCGGGAGGTCGACAGATACGCAGTATTTT. It translates to CATSPSGRSTDTQYF.

The DNA for the CDR3 is TGTGCCAGTAGTATAGGGGACAGGGACGCAGATACGCAGTATTTT. Encoded protein: CASSIGDRDADTQYF. The J gene is TRBJ2-3, the V gene TRBV19; 9 bases are a match to TRBD1. CDR1 and CDR2 from the germline V gene are LNHDA and SQIVND (reference sequence). The J segment lost 4 bases and the V segment lost 1 base, leaving 3 bases of the junction unmatched. The CDR3 spans 15 residues.

The J gene is TRBJ1-6, the V gene TRBV18; D is possibly TRBD1 (6 bases). CDR1 KGHSH and CDR2 LQKENI come from the germline V gene. V lost 2 bases and J 5 bases, leaving 19 bases between the germline ends. This CDR3 comprises 18 residues. In nucleotides, the CDR3 is TGTGCCAGCTCACCAAGGACAGCACAGCCGGCGGATAATTCACCCCTCCACTTT. Its translation is CASSPRTAQPADNSPLHF.

This chain links TRBV7-9 with TRBJ1-1; 8 nucleotides agree with TRBD1. Germline CDR1 is SEHNR and CDR2 is FQNEAQ (reference sequence). This CDR3 region has 14 residues. V trimming: 1 base; J trimming: 4 bases; junction bases outside the gene matches: 2. DNA for the CDR3: TGTGCCAGCAGCTTAGAGGGGACAGGCACTGAAGCTTTCTTT. Translated, it gives CASSLEGTGTEAFF.

The DNA for the CDR3 is TGTGCCAGCATCCCACAGGGGGCGCGGACTGAAGCTTTCTTT. Translating it yields CASIPQGARTEAFF. This sequence joins TRBV7-9 and TRBJ1-1, with 9 positions matching TRBD1. With 7 bases clipped from V and 5 bases from J, the junction kept 8 bases outside the gene matches. CDR3 length: 14 residues. From germline, CDR1 is SEHNR and CDR2 FQNEAQ (reference sequence).